This is a list of T cell receptor beta chains from one sample in a study of cytomegalovirus exposure and HLA in healthy donors. Assay: immunoSEQ multiplex PCR; the TCRdb copy retains only in-frame clones and omits some. Across 170,000 or so clones, the top ten clones capture roughly 1.9% of the sample. Sequenced: PBMCs. These receptors were obtained from a man aged 25-45 years in good health and CMV-seronegative. Both conserved end residues are part of each CDR3. D genes are given only for firm matches.

j_call: TRBJ2-1
d_call: TRBD2
v_call: TRBV11-3
cdr3_nt: TGTGCCAGCCGCCCCGGGCGGGGGTTCAATGAGCAGTTCTTC
cdr3_aa: CASRPGRGFNEQFF

j_call: TRBJ2-3
d_call: TRBD2
v_call: TRBV6-4
cdr3_nt: TGTGCCAGCAGTGAAACGGGGACTAGCGGCACAGATACGCAGTATTTT
cdr3_aa: CASSETGTSGTDTQYF

j_call: TRBJ1-2
d_call: TRBD1
v_call: TRBV28
cdr3_nt: TGTGCCAGCACCCAAATCGCCCTTATCCCCCCCGGACAGGGGGGACGTCAGGGCGGCTACACCTTC
cdr3_aa: CASTQIALIPPGQGGRQGGYTF

j_call: TRBJ2-2
d_call: TRBD1
v_call: TRBV2
cdr3_nt: TGTGCCAGCCGGGGCGGACAGGGGACGAGCACCGGGGAGCTGTTTTTT
cdr3_aa: CASRGGQGTSTGELFF

j_call: TRBJ1-1
d_call: -
v_call: TRBV5-1
cdr3_nt: TGCGCCAGCAGCTTGAGTGGCGGGAACACTGAAGCTTTCTTT
cdr3_aa: CASSLSGGNTEAFF

j_call: TRBJ1-2
d_call: TRBD1
v_call: TRBV29-1
cdr3_nt: TGCAGCGCCCCCCCCCGGACAGGTTCGAACTATGGCTACACCTTC
cdr3_aa: CSAPPRTGSNYGYTF

j_call: TRBJ2-2
d_call: -
v_call: TRBV5-1
cdr3_nt: TGCGCCAGCAGCTTGGGACTAGTTACGATCGCCGGGGAGCTGTTTTTT
cdr3_aa: CASSLGLVTIAGELFF

j_call: TRBJ2-7
d_call: TRBD1
v_call: TRBV5-1
cdr3_nt: TGCGCCAGCAGGGGGCAGGGGGCCTCCTACGAGCAGTACTTC
cdr3_aa: CASRGQGASYEQYF

j_call: TRBJ1-1
d_call: -
v_call: TRBV19
cdr3_nt: TGTGCCAGTACCACGAGACAGATGACCTTGAACACTGAAGCTTTCTTT
cdr3_aa: CASTTRQMTLNTEAFF

j_call: TRBJ2-7
d_call: TRBD2
v_call: TRBV7-9
cdr3_nt: TGTGCCAGCAGCTTAGGCCGCGGGAGTTTAACCTACGAGCAGTACTTC
cdr3_aa: CASSLGRGSLTYEQYF

j_call: TRBJ2-1
d_call: -
v_call: TRBV4-2
cdr3_nt: TGTGCCAGCAGCCAAAGTAGCCTTGGCTCCTACAATGAGCAGTTCTTC
cdr3_aa: CASSQSSLGSYNEQFF

j_call: TRBJ1-2
d_call: TRBD1
v_call: TRBV6-5
cdr3_nt: TGTGCCAGCAGTACAGGGGGCGATCAGTACTATGGCTACACCTTC
cdr3_aa: CASSTGGDQYYGYTF

j_call: TRBJ1-1
d_call: -
v_call: TRBV5-1
cdr3_nt: TGCGCCAGCAGCTCAACCACATACCCTGAAGCTTTCTTT
cdr3_aa: CASSSTTYPEAFF

j_call: TRBJ2-3
d_call: TRBD2
v_call: TRBV10-3
cdr3_nt: TGTGCCATCAGCGGGACTAGCGGACACACAGATACGCAGTATTTT
cdr3_aa: CAISGTSGHTDTQYF

j_call: TRBJ1-5
d_call: -
v_call: TRBV7-8
cdr3_nt: TGTGCCAGCAGCTTCTTACGCCAGGGCCAGCCCCAGCATTTT
cdr3_aa: CASSFLRQGQPQHF

j_call: TRBJ1-2
d_call: -
v_call: TRBV28
cdr3_nt: TGTGCCAGCAGTTTAGCGACAGGATACTATGGCTACACCTTC
cdr3_aa: CASSLATGYYGYTF

j_call: TRBJ2-7
d_call: TRBD2
v_call: TRBV10-3
cdr3_nt: TGTGCCATCAGTGACCCGCGGGAGGGCCCCGGCGAGCAGTACTTC
cdr3_aa: CAISDPREGPGEQYF